This T cell receptor (beta chain) was recovered during a study of early T cells in non-severe SARS-CoV-2 infection. Broader study findings: Anti-spike CD8 responses were favored in VDJdb matching, and private and CD4 specificities were missed.

The CDR3 spans 14 residues. Germline loops: CDR1 SGHTA, CDR2 FQGNSA. V lost 1 base and J 5 bases, leaving 8 bases between the germline ends. TCRdb itself ran the 5' RACE reads through MiXCR, one entry per CDR3 protein. In the table there are 75,000 to 100,000 distinct CDR3 sequences, 11% to 15% of which are singletons. In its sample, this clonotype was seen a few times. Its specificity is not known. The receptor was isolated from an adult who was a healthcare worker with PCR-confirmed SARS-CoV-2 infection or an uninfected control (not recorded which). The V gene is TRBV7-2, the J gene TRBJ1-4; no clear D. The specimen sequenced was whole blood. The CDR3 sequence is CASSLEQINEKLFF. The CDR3 DNA reads TGTGCCAGCAGCTTAGAGCAGATAAATGAAAAACTGTTTTTT.